A single sample gave rise to the 29 T cell receptor beta chains below, sequenced in a study of Tregs in tolerant kidney transplant recipients. The method was immunoSEQ multiplex PCR; TCRdb's version includes in-frame clones alone and lacks a portion of them. Among 100,000 to 150,000 clones listed, around 94% were seen once. Sequencing input: CD4+ T cells from blood. These TCRs come from a human donor in good health.

The rearrangement links TRBV30 to TRBJ1-1, with D uncertain. The CDR3 covers 13 residues. Trimming took off 0 bases at V and 4 bases at J, with 9 bases between the two ends. CDR1 and CDR2 from the germline V gene are GTSNPN and SVGIG (reference sequence). CDR3 region: CAWSVVSGTEAFF. The CDR3, as DNA: TGTGCCTGGAGTGTAGTCTCCGGCACTGAAGCTTTCTTT.

The chain carries TRBV25-1 and TRBJ2-1; D is tentatively TRBD1 or TRBD2 (6 bases each). CDR1 is MGHDK, CDR2 SYGVNS, per germline. CDR3 length: 12 amino acids. Trimming took off 5 bases at V and 9 bases at J, with 11 bases between the two ends. CDR3: CASSLQGGEQFF. In DNA form, the CDR3 reads TGTGCCAGCAGTTTACAGGGAGGTGAGCAGTTCTTC.

The chain links TRBV27 to TRBJ2-4; D is perhaps TRBD2 (5 bases). The germline V gene encodes CDR1 MNHEY and CDR2 SMNVEV (reference sequence). This CDR3 has 13 amino acids. The ends were cut back, 1 base at V and 8 bases at J, with 9 bases in the middle. The CDR3 protein is CASSLYKGDIQYF. In DNA, the CDR3 is TGTGCCAGCAGTTTATACAAGGGAGACATTCAGTACTTC.

The rearrangement joins TRBV6-5 to TRBJ1-1, with 9 positions matching TRBD1. Germline CDR1 MNHEY, CDR2 SVGAGI. The CDR3 has 14 amino acids. J was trimmed by 4 bases and V by 5 bases; bases with no gene match: 5. The CDR3 DNA sequence: TGTGCCAGCAGTCGGGACAGGGAAGCCACTGAAGCTTTCTTT. Its protein is CASSRDREATEAFF.

This clone was seen a handful of times. This rearrangement joins TRBV30 to TRBJ1-2; no firm D call. The CDR3 runs 13 residues. Germline V CDR1 and CDR2: GTSNPN, SVGIG (reference sequence). The V and J ends lost 0 bases and 10 bases respectively, with 15 bases between them. CDR3 in amino acids: CAWSVGLGSTYTF. Written as DNA, the CDR3 is TGTGCCTGGAGTGTCGGTCTAGGGTCGACCTACACCTTC.

The rearrangement uses TRBV15 and TRBJ2-5; no clear D. The germline V gene has CDR1 LNHNV and CDR2 YYDKDF (reference sequence). Between the trimmed V and J ends, which lost 1 base and 2 bases, there was a span of 8 bases. The CDR3 is made up of 14 amino acids. CDR3 sequence reads: CATSRAGPQETQYF. The CDR3 nucleotides are TGTGCCACCAGCAGAGCCGGTCCTCAAGAGACCCAGTACTTC.

V usage is TRBV29-1 and J usage is TRBJ2-5; D is possibly TRBD1 or TRBD2 (5 bases each). CDR3 size: 16 residues. Trimming shortened V by 2 bases and J by 4 bases, and 20 bases separated the two germline ends. Germline V gene sequence: CDR1 SQVTM, CDR2 ANQGSEA. DNA of the CDR3: TGCAGCGTTGAAAGGAGGACCATACGGCAGGGAGAGACCCAGTACTTC. Its translation: CSVERRTIRQGETQYF. Supplemented by reference TRBV29-1 and TRBJ2-5, the full variable domain reads SAVISQKPSRDICQRGTSLTIQCQVDSQVTMMFWYRQQPGQSLTLIATANQGSEATYESGFVIDKFPISRPNLTFSTLTVSNMSPEDSSIYLCSVERRTIRQGETQYFGPGTRLLVL.

V gene TRBV27 combines with J gene TRBJ2-2, with 7 bases aligning to TRBD2. The CDR3 totals 13 residues. Trimming removed 5 bases from V and 11 bases from J; junction bases left unmatched: 8. Per germline, CDR1 MNHEY and CDR2 SMNVEV (reference sequence). The CDR3 DNA reads as TGTGCCAGCAGTAGGCTTACGGGGGGAGAGCTGTTTTTT. As protein: CASSRLTGGELFF.

This chain connects TRBV7-5 to TRBJ2-1; the table's D call, TRBD2, was not checked against the DNA. TRBV7-5 counts as a pseudogene. The CDR3 consists of 15 residues. In DNA form, the CDR3 reads TGTGCCAGCAGCTCCGGGACTAGCGTTTACAATGAGCAGTTCTTC. Translated: CASSSGTSVYNEQFF.

The chain has TRBV29-1 and TRBJ2-3; TRBD1 matches 8 bases. Per the germline V gene, CDR1 is SQVTM and CDR2 is ANQGSEA. The CDR3 loop spans 12 amino acids. Trimming took 6 bases from V and 7 from J; bases not matched to a gene: 6. The CDR3 spells CSVLQGANTQYF. In DNA, the CDR3 is TGCAGCGTCCTTCAGGGGGCAAATACGCAGTATTTT.

The J gene is TRBJ1-1, the V gene TRBV6-5; no clear D. This CDR3 has 15 residues. The V and J ends lost 2 bases and 1 base respectively, with 11 bases between them. Germline assignment: CDR1 MNHEY and CDR2 SVGAGI. Here the CDR3 DNA reads TGTGCCAGCAGTTACGATGGGGAGGCGAACACTGAAGCTTTCTTT. This gives the protein CASSYDGEANTEAFF.

The rearrangement links TRBV19 to TRBJ1-5; D perhaps matches TRBD1 (5 bases). CDR1 is LNHDA and CDR2 is SQIVND in the germline V gene (reference sequence). CDR3 length: 13 amino acids. V was clipped by 4 bases and J by 7 bases, with 11 bases between them. The CDR3 loop reads CASSKGREQPQHF. CDR3 DNA: TGTGCCAGTAGTAAGGGGAGAGAACAGCCCCAGCATTTT.

The CDR3 loop is CASSPSGQPRLPLEKLFF. As DNA, the CDR3 is TGTGCCAGCAGTCCATCGGGACAGCCACGCTTACCCCTAGAAAAACTGTTTTTT. The chain is built from TRBV27 and TRBJ1-4, with 7 bases aligning to TRBD1. With 5 bases clipped from V and 8 bases from J, the junction kept 20 bases outside the gene matches. CDR3 length: 18 amino acids. Germline V gives CDR1 MNHEY, CDR2 SMNVEV (reference sequence).

The rearrangement joins TRBV5-1 to TRBJ1-1; weak D call: TRBD1 (6 bases). V lost 4 bases, J lost 5 bases, and 18 bases lay in between. The CDR3 consists of 15 residues. Germline V gives CDR1 SGHRS, CDR2 YFSETQ. For the CDR3, the DNA is TGCGCCAGCAGCCTGGACAGCGCAGGCATGACTGAAGCTTTCTTT. Protein: CASSLDSAGMTEAFF. Full variable domain (outside the CDR3, taken from reference TRBV5-1 and TRBJ1-1): KAGVTQTPRYLIKTRGQQVTLSCSPISGHRSVSWYQQTPGQGLQFLFEYFSETQRNKGNFPGRFSGRQFSNSRSEMNVSTLELGDSALYLCASSLDSAGMTEAFFGQGTRLTVV.

V and J are TRBV28 and TRBJ2-7; tentatively, D is TRBD1 (5 bases). From germline, CDR1 is MDHEN and CDR2 SYDVKM. Trimming took 8 bases from V and 2 from J, leaving 13 bases between them. CDR3 length: 13 amino acids. CDR3: CASARALTYEQYF. The CDR3 bases are TGTGCCAGCGCCAGGGCTTTAACCTACGAGCAGTACTTC.

The chain employs TRBV14 and TRBJ2-5; D unclear. The CDR3 loop spans 14 amino acids. CDR1 and CDR2 (germline): SGHDN, FVKESK. Trimming left V 4 bases short and J 2 bases short, with 11 bases between. CDR3 protein: CASSRWALQETQYF. The DNA for the CDR3 is TGTGCCAGCAGCCGGTGGGCTTTACAAGAGACCCAGTACTTC.

This chain uses TRBV12-5 with TRBJ1-3; 10 bases fit TRBD1. The ends lost 1 base at V and 7 bases at J; junction bases unmatched: 7. The CDR3 covers 16 residues. CDR1 is LGHNT, CDR2 FRNRAP, per germline. The CDR3 sequence is CASGLGQGARRNTIYF. Here the CDR3 DNA reads TGTGCTAGTGGTTTGGGACAGGGGGCCCGTAGGAACACCATATATTTT.

The V and J genes are TRBV2 and TRBJ2-7; the D gene is possibly TRBD1 (5 bases). The CDR3 runs to 12 residues. In germline, CDR1 is SNHLY, CDR2 FYNNEI. Trimming cost V 7 bases and J 0 bases, with 7 bases left between them. CDR3 nucleotides: TGTGCCAGCAAGGGGTTCTCCTACGAGCAGTACTTC. Encoded protein: CASKGFSYEQYF.

This sequence joins TRBV28 and TRBJ2-1, with unresolved D. Per the germline V gene, CDR1 is MDHEN and CDR2 is SYDVKM. The CDR3 is 13 amino acids. The CDR3 here is CAILAAQKDEQFF. The CDR3 DNA is TGTGCAATCCTCGCGGCCCAGAAGGATGAGCAGTTCTTC.

This clone appeared a few times. V is TRBV6-5 and J is TRBJ1-2; TRBD1 is a possible D gene (5 bases). This CDR3 contains 16 residues. The germline V and J ends were trimmed by 0 bases and 7 bases, with 18 bases remaining between them. Germline-derived CDR1 and CDR2 are MNHEY and SVGAGI. The CDR3 is CASSYSASGHNGGYTF. The CDR3 nucleotides are TGTGCCAGCAGTTACTCCGCGTCAGGGCATAATGGTGGCTACACCTTC.

The chain links TRBV19 to TRBJ2-5; 10 bases agree with TRBD1. V shed 10 bases, J shed 6 bases, and the junction held 5 bases outside the gene matches. The CDR3 sequence is 12 residues long. The germline V gene has CDR1 LNHDA and CDR2 SQIVND (reference sequence). Here the CDR3 reads CATGDRGQTQYF. DNA of the CDR3: TGTGCCACCGGGGACAGGGGACAGACCCAGTACTTC.

This chain joins TRBV19 and TRBJ1-1; D is perhaps TRBD1 (6 bases). The CDR3 is made up of 14 amino acids. Trimming took 6 bases from V and 8 from J, leaving 19 bases between them. The germline V gene encodes CDR1 LNHDA and CDR2 SQIVND (reference sequence). CDR3 protein: CASSPGQSSREAFF. As DNA, the CDR3 is TGTGCCAGTAGCCCAGGACAGAGTTCCCGAGAAGCTTTCTTT.

The V gene is TRBV7-3, the J gene TRBJ2-5; D ambiguous. The CDR3 runs 14 residues. Trimming pared 2 bases from V and 7 bases from J, leaving 14 bases between. The V gene's germline CDR1 is SGHTA and CDR2 FQGTGA. CDR3 protein: CASSLGSRGATQYF. As DNA, the CDR3 is TGTGCCAGCAGCTTAGGCTCACGCGGTGCGACCCAGTACTTC. The variable domain in full, completed from reference TRBV7-3 and TRBJ2-5, reads GAGVSQTPSNKVTEKGKYVELRCDPISGHTALYWYRQSLGQGPEFLIYFQGTGAADDSGLPNDRFFAVRPEGSVSTLKIQRTERGDSAVYLCASSLGSRGATQYFGPGTRLLVL.

The chain couples TRBV19 to TRBJ2-5; the D is unclear. The CDR3 is 15 amino acids. V was cut by 10 bases and J by 5 bases, with 23 bases left in between. CDR1 is LNHDA, CDR2 SQIVND, per germline (reference sequence). DNA for the CDR3: TGTGCCACTAAACCCCGGCGTTTGATGGGGGAGACCCAGTACTTC. It is translated as CATKPRRLMGETQYF.

The CDR3: CASSIGTLNTEAFF. As DNA, the CDR3 is TGTGCCAGTAGTATAGGGACACTGAACACTGAAGCTTTCTTT. V gene TRBV19 combines with J gene TRBJ1-1; TRBD1 is a possible D gene (5 bases). V lost 1 base and J 0 bases, leaving 6 bases between the germline ends. The CDR3 is 14 residues long. Germline V gene sequence: CDR1 LNHDA, CDR2 SQIVND (reference sequence).

This chain uses TRBV4-1 with TRBJ2-7, with TRBD1 matching over 8 bases. There are 16 residues in the CDR3. In germline, CDR1 is MGHRA, CDR2 YSYEKL. The V gene end was trimmed by 4 bases and the J gene end by 7 bases; junction bases not matched to a gene: 15. CDR3 amino acids: CASSLKTGQEAWEQYF. Written as DNA, the CDR3 is TGCGCCAGCAGCCTCAAGACGGGACAGGAGGCCTGGGAGCAGTACTTC.

This clone was recorded only once. The chain recombines TRBV5-1 with TRBJ1-2; D possibly corresponds to TRBD1 (5 bases). V was pared by 2 bases and J by 8 bases, with 16 bases between. CDR3 size: 14 residues. From germline, CDR1 is SGHRS and CDR2 YFSETQ. Written as DNA, the CDR3 is TGCGCCAGCAGCTTCACCTCAGGGTCAGGGGGCTACACCTTC. This codes for CASSFTSGSGGYTF. The full variable domain, its missing parts supplied by reference TRBV5-1 and TRBJ1-2, is KAGVTQTPRYLIKTRGQQVTLSCSPISGHRSVSWYQQTPGQGLQFLFEYFSETQRNKGNFPGRFSGRQFSNSRSEMNVSTLELGDSALYLCASSFTSGSGGYTFGSGTRLTVV.

This chain uses TRBV18 with TRBJ1-1, with D maybe TRBD1 (6 bases). Per germline, CDR1 KGHSH and CDR2 LQKENI. The CDR3 is 14 residues long. Trimming removed 3 bases from V and 8 bases from J, with 16 bases in between. Written as DNA, the CDR3 is TGTGCCAGCTCACCGAGGGAGGGGGGGAACGAAGCTTTCTTT. Translated, it gives CASSPREGGNEAFF.

V and J are TRBV11-1 and TRBJ1-1; D is ambiguous. CDR1 is SGHAT, CDR2 FQDESV, per germline (reference sequence). The length of the CDR3 is 13 residues. V was pared by 1 base and J by 6 bases, with 9 bases between. Written as DNA, the CDR3 is TGTGCCAGCAGCTTAGGCCAGCGTTCTGAAGCTTTCTTT. Its protein product is CASSLGQRSEAFF.